These 15 T cell receptor beta chains were sequenced from one sample in a study of vaccination and CD4 T cells after COVID-19. The antigens these receptors bind are not known. Treatment denoted: roughly 10-day PBMC culture with coronavirus spike peptide pools or control peptides (ViraFEST assay). The study sequenced cultured CD4+ T cell DNA using the Oncomine TCR Beta short-read assay. TCRdb reprocessed the PCR reads with MiXCR, giving one entry per CDR3 protein. This table holds approximately 13,000 distinct CDR3 sequences, roughly 36% found once. Sequenced input: cultured CD4+ T cells from blood. The receptors derive from a human donor with COVID-19.

The rearrangement joins TRBV18 to TRBJ1-1; D is possibly TRBD1 (6 bases). V lost 10 bases, J lost 1 base, and 13 bases lay in between. CDR1 and CDR2 from the germline V gene are KGHSH and LQKENI. The CDR3 covers 13 residues. The CDR3 protein is CATSDSRNTEAFF. The CDR3 DNA reads as TGTGCCACCTCGGACAGCCGGAACACTGAAGCTTTCTTT.

The rearrangement joins TRBV7-9 to TRBJ2-3, with a possible D match to TRBD2 (5 bases). CDR3 length equals 16 residues. V was trimmed by 1 base and J by 4 bases, leaving 15 bases between them. Germline values: CDR1 SEHNR, CDR2 FQNEAQ (reference sequence). The CDR3 bases are TGTGCCAGCAGCTTAGGCGCGGCCCCGAGGGCAGATACGCAGTATTTT. This gives the protein CASSLGAAPRADTQYF.

V gene TRBV7-9 combines with J gene TRBJ1-1, with 8 bases fitting TRBD1. This CDR3 is 15 amino acids long. The ends lost 5 bases at V and 1 base at J; junction bases unmatched: 6. The V gene's germline CDR1 is SEHNR and CDR2 FQNEAQ (reference sequence). DNA of the CDR3: TGTGCCAGCAGCCCCGACGGGACAGGGAACACTGAAGCTTTCTTT. This encodes CASSPDGTGNTEAFF.

V and J are TRBV20-1 and TRBJ2-1; tentatively, D is TRBD2 (6 bases). CDR1 is DFQATT, CDR2 SNEGSKA, per germline (reference sequence). V gave up 6 bases and J gave up 5 bases, with 14 bases separating them. The CDR3 is 13 amino acids. The DNA for the CDR3 is TGCAGTGCCACCGGAGGGTGGGACAATGAGCAGTTCTTC. This gives the protein CSATGGWDNEQFF.

Here the CDR3 DNA reads TGTGCCAGCTCACCGGTCGGGGGCAATAAAGATACGCAGTATTTT. The encoded protein is CASSPVGGNKDTQYF. The chain joins TRBV18 to TRBJ2-3; D is perhaps TRBD1 or TRBD2 (6 bases each). The CDR3 spans 15 residues. Per germline, CDR1 KGHSH and CDR2 LQKENI. Trimming cost V 3 bases and J 5 bases, with 15 bases left between them.

This clonotype was observed a few times. The CDR3 DNA follows: TGTGCCAGCAGCTCTTCAGGGGAACCCGCCTACGAGCAGTACTTC. Protein sequence: CASSSSGEPAYEQYF. The genes are TRBV11-2 and TRBJ2-7, with a tentative D call TRBD1 (6 bases). The CDR3 totals 15 residues. Looked up from germline, CDR1 is SGHAT and CDR2 is FQNNGV. V shed 4 bases and J shed 2 bases, with 15 bases lying between them.

The rearrangement links TRBV7-2 to TRBJ2-1; D may be TRBD1 or TRBD2 (5 bases each). The germline V gene encodes CDR1 SGHTA and CDR2 FQGNSA. Trimming took off 2 bases at V and 8 bases at J, with 22 bases between the two ends. The CDR3 contains 17 residues. The CDR3 sequence: CASSLSVGTSRIDEQFF. DNA for the CDR3: TGTGCCAGCAGCTTATCGGTGGGGACCAGTAGAATTGATGAGCAGTTCTTC.

This clonotype was recorded only once. The CDR3 is CASRGWGEGLREAFF. The CDR3 nucleotides read TGTGCCAGCAGAGGGTGGGGAGAGGGGCTCAGGGAAGCTTTCTTT. The chain employs TRBV2 and TRBJ1-1, with D possibly TRBD1 on 5 matching bases. CDR1 is SNHLY and CDR2 is FYNNEI in the germline V gene. V was clipped by 6 bases and J by 8 bases, with 22 bases between them. This CDR3 contains 15 residues.

This chain joins TRBV19 and TRBJ2-1, with D possibly matching TRBD1 (6 bases). The V end lost 6 bases, the J end lost 0 bases, and 24 bases lay between the germline ends. Germline-derived CDR1 and CDR2 are LNHDA and SQIVND (reference sequence). There are 19 residues in the CDR3. CDR3 protein: CASSRGSGARSSSYNEQFF. In DNA form, the CDR3 reads TGTGCCAGTAGCCGAGGGTCAGGGGCCCGAAGCAGCTCCTACAATGAGCAGTTCTTC.

V usage is TRBV19 and J usage is TRBJ2-1; the D gene is possibly TRBD1 (6 bases). V was pared by 5 bases and J by 12 bases, with 8 bases between. Germline values: CDR1 LNHDA, CDR2 SQIVND (reference sequence). This CDR3 spans 10 amino acids. In nucleotides, the CDR3 is TGTGCCAGTAGTGGGACAAGGCAGTTCTTC. Its translation: CASSGTRQFF.

This clonotype was detected only a few times. V usage is TRBV7-9 and J usage is TRBJ2-3; TRBD2 matches at 8 bases. The CDR3 is 17 residues long. The germline CDR1 and CDR2 sequences are SEHNR and FQNEAQ (reference sequence). J lost 4 bases, V lost 3 bases, and 12 bases had no gene match. As DNA, the CDR3 is TGTGCCAGCAGCTTCCAACCCATTAGCGGGGCCCCAGATACGCAGTATTTT. Translating it yields CASSFQPISGAPDTQYF.

This clonotype was seen a handful of times. The chain joins TRBV7-2 to TRBJ1-1; 8 bases align to TRBD1. The CDR3 covers 14 residues. Germline V gene lookup returns CDR1 SGHTA and CDR2 FQGNSA. J lost 6 bases, V lost 1 base, and 4 bases had no gene match. In DNA form, the CDR3 reads TGTGCCAGCAGCTTAGGAGGGACAGGCGCTGAAGCTTTCTTT. It translates to CASSLGGTGAEAFF.

This chain connects TRBV19 to TRBJ2-7; D might be TRBD1 or TRBD2, each matching 6 bases. The germline CDR1 and CDR2 sequences are LNHDA and SQIVND (reference sequence). V lost 6 bases, J lost 2 bases, and 11 bases lay in between. This CDR3 contains 13 residues. CDR3 coding DNA: TGTGCCAGTAGGCGGGGACAAACCTACGAGCAGTACTTC. Its protein is CASRRGQTYEQYF.

This clonotype was counted a few times. This chain joins TRBV25-1 and TRBJ1-1, with D tentatively TRBD1 (6 bases). V lost 6 bases to trimming and J lost 7 bases, with 12 bases between them. Germline-derived CDR1 and CDR2 are MGHDK and SYGVNS. The CDR3 is 12 amino acids. The chain's CDR3 is CASRMGGSEAFF. The CDR3 region has the DNA TGTGCCAGCAGGATGGGGGGCAGTGAAGCTTTCTTT.

This clonotype occurred a few times. The V call is TRBV27, the J call TRBJ1-5; TRBD1 matches at 9 bases. V lost 3 bases, J lost 0 bases, and 9 bases stayed unmatched. Germline V gene data show CDR1 as MNHEY and CDR2 as SMNVEV (reference sequence). The CDR3 contains 18 residues. In DNA form, the CDR3 reads TGTGCCAGCAGTTTCAGGGGACAGGGAGCCTTTAGCAATCAGCCCCAGCATTTT. It codes for CASSFRGQGAFSNQPQHF.